This T cell receptor (beta chain) comes out of a study of radiation and T cells in renal cell carcinoma. Germline V lookup: CDR1 SGHAT, CDR2 FQDESV (reference sequence). The CDR3 loop spans 12 amino acids. The germline V and J ends were trimmed by 3 bases and 3 bases, with 5 bases remaining between them. Study observations and caveats: Without pretreatment biopsies, baseline tumor clonotype presence was undetermined. Top tumor clonotypes rose in blood 2 weeks post-radiation, then contracted.

Profiling relied on immunoSEQ multiplex PCR, and the TCRdb table lists in-frame clones only, not all of them. This repertoire shows some 150,000 clones, over 80% found once; its top ten account for 10% to 15%. Indicated time point: blood 2 weeks post-SBRT. The treatment: 15 Gy SBRT to primary tumor, nephrectomy 4 weeks later. Serial blood draws occurred at baseline and 2 and 4 weeks post-SBRT. This renal cell carcinoma was of the clear cell type. A remark on this clone: Antigen specificity is unknown.

Sequences were derived from blood, sampled from a patient whose treatment included radiotherapy and nephrectomy. V gene TRBV11-1 combines with J gene TRBJ1-1; D gene ambiguous. The TCR was taken from a woman between 50 and 59 years old with renal cell carcinoma. CDR3 residues: CASSFTDTEAFF. CDR3 nucleotides: TGTGCCAGCAGCTTCACAGACACTGAAGCTTTCTTT.